This TCR beta chain was sequenced during a study of blood T cell repertoires in COVID-19. The overall study: COVID-19 samples collected from the United States, Italy and Spain covered acute and convalescent phases. Sample material is recorded as cDNA or gDNA derived from T cells, B-cell-depleted T cells, or PBMCs.

This clone was detected a few times. Germline CDR1 is SGHRS and CDR2 is YFSETQ. Trimming took 0 bases from V and 3 from J, leaving 6 bases between them. This CDR3 has 13 residues. Clones were sequenced by immunoSEQ multiplex PCR, and TCRdb holds only the in-frame ones, with some missing. The sample consists of 30,000 to 40,000 clones, about nine tenths of them appearing once. V usage is TRBV5-1 and J usage is TRBJ2-5, with no clear D. This TCR was recovered from a man in his forties or fifties with active or convalescent COVID-19. The sample taken for sequencing was peripheral blood. CDR3 loop: CASSLVPEETQYF. The DNA of the CDR3 is TGCGCCAGCAGCTTGGTGCCAGAAGAGACCCAGTACTTC.